Sequencing of this T cell receptor beta chain was carried out in a study of cytomegalovirus exposure and HLA in healthy donors. Findings and limits, study-wide: TCR beta sequences reportedly predicted most subjects' HLA-A and HLA-B alleles accurately. After further analysis at a later stage, 16,951 TCR beta sequences were associated with HLA alleles at 0.05 false discovery rate.

13 Jbeta primers and 60 Vbeta primers were used for the PCR. Profiled with immunoSEQ multiplex PCR; TCRdb holds only in-frame clones, not every one. The sample has a few hundred thousand clones, around 77% seen once; the top ten hold 2.9%. The J segment lost 6 bases and the V segment lost 2 bases, leaving 9 bases of the junction unmatched. Germline loops: CDR1 PRHDT, CDR2 FYEKMQ (reference sequence). The CDR3 has 16 residues. On this clone: The antigen is undetermined.

J is TRBJ2-2 and V is TRBV13; TRBD1 matches at 7 bases. The origin of this receptor is a young woman in good health and CMV-seronegative. Sequencing was done on a sample of PBMCs. CDR3 region: CASSLPGTDNSGELFF. The DNA for the CDR3 is TGTGCCAGCAGCTTACCAGGGACAGACAATTCCGGGGAGCTGTTTTTT.